This T cell receptor beta chain was captured by sequencing in a study of T cell responses to AZD1222 COVID-19 vaccine. The table came from immunoSEQ multiplex PCR; TCRdb's copy has only in-frame clones and leaves some out. The data contain fewer than 150,000 clones, 90% of them singletons. Losses at the gene ends were 9 bases for V and 6 bases for J; bases not matched to a gene: 9. CDR3 length: 13 residues. Germline V lookup: CDR1 LNHDA, CDR2 SQIVND (reference sequence). The sequenced sample was peripheral blood, obtained on day 0 of AZD1222 vaccination. This TCR came from an adult in good health. The chain joins TRBV19 to TRBJ2-7; 9 bases map to TRBD1. The CDR3 loop is CASQDRGYGEQYF. In DNA form, the CDR3 reads TGTGCCAGCCAGGACAGGGGATATGGCGAGCAGTACTTC.